Following are 11 T cell receptor beta chains from one sample sequenced in a study of blood T cell repertoires in COVID-19. Clones were read by immunoSEQ multiplex PCR, and TCRdb kept only the in-frame ones, dropping some. The table records approximately 240,000 clones, approximately 86% of them present only once. The sample was peripheral blood. The source is a woman older than 75 with active or convalescent COVID-19.

The gene calls are TRBV24-1 and TRBJ2-1; maybe TRBD2 (5 bases). CDR1 is KGHDR, CDR2 SFDVKD, per germline. Deletions cut 0 bases from V and 0 bases from J, with 8 bases between. This CDR3 is 16 amino acids long. The CDR3: CATSDLPSLSYNEQFF. As DNA, the CDR3 is TGTGCCACCAGTGATTTGCCTAGCCTCTCCTACAATGAGCAGTTCTTC.

V gene TRBV5-4 combines with J gene TRBJ1-4; TRBD1 is a possible D gene (5 bases). This CDR3 has 14 amino acids. From germline, CDR1 is SGHNT and CDR2 YYREEE (reference sequence). The germline V and J ends were trimmed by 5 bases and 10 bases, with 18 bases remaining between them. The CDR3 region is CASRGDPGDGKLFF. As DNA, the CDR3 is TGTGCCAGCAGGGGGGATCCGGGAGACGGAAAACTGTTTTTT.

The chain uses TRBV6-2 or TRBV6-3 and TRBJ2-1; maybe TRBD2 (7 bases). CDR1 is MNHEY and CDR2 is SVGEGT in the germline V gene. The CDR3 loop spans 14 amino acids. Trimming shortened V by 6 bases and J by 10 bases, and 19 bases separated the two germline ends. Written as DNA, the CDR3 is TGTGCCAGCAGCCTCGATGGGGGGGGCCGGGAGCAGTTCTTC. It translates to CASSLDGGGREQFF.

This CDR3 reads CASSYSKGNRDSPLHF. CDR3 in DNA: TGTGCCAGCAGTTACTCGAAGGGTAACAGGGATTCACCCCTCCACTTT. The chain employs TRBV6-5 and TRBJ1-6, with D perhaps TRBD1 (6 bases). CDR1 is MNHEY and CDR2 is SVGAGI in the germline V gene. The CDR3 totals 16 residues. Trimming stripped 0 bases from V and 8 bases from J, with 14 bases between.

This clone was found once. The chain has TRBV28 and TRBJ1-2; 8 positions match TRBD1. The CDR3 has 16 amino acids. Germline values: CDR1 MDHEN, CDR2 SYDVKM. Trimming cost V 5 bases and J 0 bases; bases outside gene matches: 8. CDR3 DNA: TGTGCCAGCAGTCCCGCCGGGACAGGAGCTAACTATGGCTACACCTTC. Its translation: CASSPAGTGANYGYTF.

The chain is built from TRBV20-1 and TRBJ1-2, with unresolved D. This CDR3 contains 10 residues. The germline CDR1 and CDR2 sequences are DFQATT and SNEGSKA (reference sequence). V lost 5 bases to trimming and J lost 7 bases, with 8 bases between them. This CDR3 is CSAVQTGYTF. The CDR3 bases are TGCAGTGCTGTACAGACTGGCTACACCTTC.

This chain connects TRBV20-1 to TRBJ2-3; D not certain. Looked up from germline, CDR1 is DFQATT and CDR2 is SNEGSKA (reference sequence). V lost 3 bases to trimming and J lost 3 bases, with 4 bases between them. The CDR3 spans 11 residues. DNA of the CDR3: TGCAGTGCTAGCGGTACAGATACGCAGTATTTT. Amino acids: CSASGTDTQYF.

The chain couples TRBV28 to TRBJ1-2; D is undetermined. Germline V gene sequence: CDR1 MDHEN, CDR2 SYDVKM. The CDR3 runs 12 residues. V shed 8 bases and J shed 2 bases, with 9 bases lying between them. CDR3 nucleotides: TGTGCCAGCGGAACACAGAACTATGGCTACACCTTC. This sequence encodes CASGTQNYGYTF.

The V gene is TRBV2, the J gene TRBJ2-3; 8 bases match TRBD1. With 3 bases clipped from V and 7 bases from J, the junction kept 9 bases outside the gene matches. This CDR3 region has 15 residues. CDR1 is SNHLY, CDR2 FYNNEI, per germline. The CDR3 sequence is CASSDISGGANTQYF. Written as DNA, the CDR3 is TGTGCCAGCAGTGATATTTCAGGGGGCGCGAATACGCAGTATTTT.

The chain joins TRBV5-1 to TRBJ2-2; D not certain. The V end was cut by 1 base, the J end by 6 bases, with 10 bases between. Germline-derived CDR1 and CDR2 are SGHRS and YFSETQ. CDR3 length equals 14 residues. The CDR3 sequence is CASSLSSRAGELFF. Here the CDR3 DNA reads TGCGCCAGCAGCTTGAGCTCTAGAGCCGGGGAGCTGTTTTTT.

The rearrangement joins TRBV14 to TRBJ2-5; TRBD2 agrees at 9 bases. After removal of 2 bases from V and 4 bases from J, the junction contained 8 bases not matched to a gene. This CDR3 has 16 residues. Germline values: CDR1 SGHDN, CDR2 FVKESK. This chain's CDR3 is CASSQLLAGAVETQYF. The DNA for the CDR3 is TGTGCCAGCAGCCAATTATTAGCGGGAGCCGTAGAGACCCAGTACTTC.